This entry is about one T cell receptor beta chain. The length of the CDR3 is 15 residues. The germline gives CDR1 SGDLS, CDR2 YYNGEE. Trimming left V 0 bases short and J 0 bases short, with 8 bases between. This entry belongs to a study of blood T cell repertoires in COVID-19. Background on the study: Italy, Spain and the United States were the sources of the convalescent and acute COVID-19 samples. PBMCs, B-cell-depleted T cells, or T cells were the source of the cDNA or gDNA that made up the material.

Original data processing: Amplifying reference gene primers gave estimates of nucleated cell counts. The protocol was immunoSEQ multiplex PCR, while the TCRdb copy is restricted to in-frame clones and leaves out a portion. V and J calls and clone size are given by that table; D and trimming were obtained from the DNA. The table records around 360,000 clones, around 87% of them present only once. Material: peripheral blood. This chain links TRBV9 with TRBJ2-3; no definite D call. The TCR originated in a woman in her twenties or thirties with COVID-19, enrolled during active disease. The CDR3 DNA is TGTGCCAGCAGCGTAGGGAGTTTAAGCACAGATACGCAGTATTTT. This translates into CASSVGSLSTDTQYF.